Each of the 8 T cell receptor beta chains below was sequenced from the same sample in a study of blood T cell repertoires in COVID-19. Assay: immunoSEQ multiplex PCR; the TCRdb copy retains only in-frame clones and omits some. This repertoire shows around 250,000 clones, more than 85% found once; its top ten account for 4.1%. The sequencing sample was made of PBMCs or T cells enriched from blood (not recorded which). Receptor source: a woman between 25 and 40 years old who had recovered from COVID-19.

V gene TRBV28 combines with J gene TRBJ1-1; tentatively, D is TRBD1 (5 bases). Germline CDR1 is MDHEN and CDR2 is SYDVKM. Trimming removed 3 bases from V and 1 base from J, with 9 bases in between. This CDR3 is built from 14 residues. The CDR3 is CASSLGPENTEAFF. CDR3 nucleotide sequence: TGTGCCAGCAGTTTGGGGCCCGAGAACACTGAAGCTTTCTTT. The full variable domain, its missing parts supplied by reference TRBV28 and TRBJ1-1, is DVKVTQSSRYLVKRTGEKVFLECVQDMDHENMFWYRQDPGLGLRLIYFSYDVKMKEKGDIPEGYSVSREKKERFSLILESASTNQTSMYLCASSLGPENTEAFFGQGTRLTVV.

The CDR3: CASADSPGELFF. For the CDR3, the DNA is TGTGCCAGCGCGGACAGTCCCGGGGAGCTGTTTTTT. This chain joins TRBV13 and TRBJ2-2; TRBD1 is a possible D gene (6 bases). Germline-derived CDR1 and CDR2 are PRHDT and FYEKMQ (reference sequence). Trimming took 8 bases from V and 6 from J, leaving 10 bases between them. The CDR3 consists of 12 residues.

This clone was seen once. The chain combines TRBV2 with TRBJ1-1, with a tentative D call TRBD1 (5 bases). The CDR3 spans 13 residues. Deletions cut 8 bases from V and 1 base from J, with 11 bases between. CDR1 SNHLY and CDR2 FYNNEI come from the germline V gene. This chain's CDR3 is CASLGRENTEAFF. CDR3 nucleotide sequence: TGTGCCAGCCTGGGGCGTGAGAACACTGAAGCTTTCTTT.

The genes are TRBV18 and TRBJ2-1; possibly TRBD1 for D (5 bases). From germline, CDR1 is KGHSH and CDR2 LQKENI. V was shortened by 3 bases and J by 5 bases, with 14 bases between the two germline ends. This CDR3 contains 15 residues. CDR3 sequence reads: CASSPTVGRDNEQFF. As DNA, the CDR3 is TGTGCCAGCTCACCCACGGTGGGGCGAGACAATGAGCAGTTCTTC.

The gene calls are TRBV18 and TRBJ2-7; 8 nucleotides agree with TRBD1. With 2 bases clipped from V and 2 bases from J, the junction kept 17 bases outside the gene matches. This CDR3 is built from 19 residues. Looked up from germline, CDR1 is KGHSH and CDR2 is LQKENI. The CDR3 coding sequence is TGTGCCAGCTCACCAAGAGGGACAGGCTTAAAATTTCCCCCCTACGAGCAGTACTTC. Amino acid sequence: CASSPRGTGLKFPPYEQYF.

This clone was seen a single time. The genes are TRBV12-3 or TRBV12-4 and TRBJ1-2; D is uncertain. V shed 6 bases and J shed 5 bases, with 10 bases lying between them. This CDR3 has 12 amino acids. The CDR3, as DNA: TGTGCCAGCAGAGGAGCTTCGTATGGCTACACCTTC. It yields the protein CASRGASYGYTF.

The chain employs TRBV10-3 and TRBJ2-1; the D gene is possibly TRBD1 (6 bases). CDR3 length equals 14 residues. Germline CDR1 ENHRY, CDR2 SYGVKD. Trimming left V 8 bases short and J 5 bases short, with 16 bases between. Written as DNA, the CDR3 is TGTGCCATCCTTATGGAACAGGGAGACAATGAGCAGTTCTTC. This codes for CAILMEQGDNEQFF.

The V call is TRBV20-1, the J call TRBJ2-7; no firm D call. V gave up 0 bases and J gave up 3 bases, with 3 bases separating them. The CDR3 is 11 residues long. Looked up from germline, CDR1 is DFQATT and CDR2 is SNEGSKA (reference sequence). This chain's CDR3 is CSARDYYEQYF. The CDR3 DNA reads TGCAGTGCTAGAGATTACTACGAGCAGTACTTC.